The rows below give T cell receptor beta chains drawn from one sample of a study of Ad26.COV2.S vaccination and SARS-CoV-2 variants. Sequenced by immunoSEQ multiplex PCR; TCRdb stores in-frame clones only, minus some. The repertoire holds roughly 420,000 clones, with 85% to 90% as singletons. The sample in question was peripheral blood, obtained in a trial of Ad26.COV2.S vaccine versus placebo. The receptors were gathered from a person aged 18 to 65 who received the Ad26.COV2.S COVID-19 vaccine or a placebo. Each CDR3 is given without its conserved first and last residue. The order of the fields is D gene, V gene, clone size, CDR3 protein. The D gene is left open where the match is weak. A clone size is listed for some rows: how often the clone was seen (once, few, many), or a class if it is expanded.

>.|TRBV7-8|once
ASSPVGRQSDTQY
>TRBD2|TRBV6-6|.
ASSYLRLAGAHEQF
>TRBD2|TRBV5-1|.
ASSPRAGGPFNEQF
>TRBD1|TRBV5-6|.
ASSLQGAGEKLF
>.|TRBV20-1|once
SASVPGTSGNTIY
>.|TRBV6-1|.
ASSEVDGRNEKLF
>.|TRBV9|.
ASSVDGRTDTQY
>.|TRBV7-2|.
ASSWTGSDQETQY
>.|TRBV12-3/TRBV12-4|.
ASRAAAATGQY
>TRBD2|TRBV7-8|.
ASSHRLAGVVETQY
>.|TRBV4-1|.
ASSQENLRGGNTIY
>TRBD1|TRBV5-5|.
ASSFGQESYYEQY
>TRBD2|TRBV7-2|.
ASSRTSGGQETQY
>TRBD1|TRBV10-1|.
AISASHGTDQFTGELF
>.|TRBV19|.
ASSIGRRGRETQY
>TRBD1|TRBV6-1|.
ASSATGGAGTGELF
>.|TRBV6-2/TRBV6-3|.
ATSGLGANYGYT
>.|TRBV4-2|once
ASSRQSNTGELF
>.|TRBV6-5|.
ASIRGVGYGYT
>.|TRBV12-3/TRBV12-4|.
ASSLQVFSPLH
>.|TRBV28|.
ASKWGSRANTGELF
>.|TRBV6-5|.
ASSYGQLFSTDTQY
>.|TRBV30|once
AWRGAGGNQPQH
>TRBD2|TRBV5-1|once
ASSRGRGNEQF
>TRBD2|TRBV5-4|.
ASSLAASLAQETQY
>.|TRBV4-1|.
ASSQFGSSTYEQY
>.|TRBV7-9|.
ASSSSTDTQY
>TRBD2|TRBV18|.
ASSPLISDRGGETQY
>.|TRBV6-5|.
ASRYAEFSYEQY
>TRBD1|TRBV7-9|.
ASSLRTGGTNEKLF
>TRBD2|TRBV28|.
ASSFRRGRQETQY
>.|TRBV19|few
ASSSRQGSNQPQH
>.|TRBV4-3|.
ASSPTDSSYEQY